These T cell receptor beta chains were read from a single sample in a study of cytomegalovirus exposure and HLA in healthy donors. Some clones are missing from TCRdb's copy, which holds only in-frame ones; the method was immunoSEQ multiplex PCR. The profile shows approximately 87,000 clones, approximately 85% of them singletons. Sequencing used PBMCs. Receptors originate from a woman aged 18-29 years in good health and CMV-seropositive. Both conserved end residues are part of each CDR3. The D gene is left open where the match is weak. A clone size is listed for some rows: how often the clone was seen (once, few, many), or a class if it is expanded.

TRBJ2-5 | TRBD1 | - | TRBV23-1 | TGCGCCAGCAGTCAACCTCGGACAGGGCCTGAGGAGACCCAGTACTTC | CASSQPRTGPEETQYF
TRBJ2-1 | TRBD2 | - | TRBV5-1 | TGCGCCAGCAGCTTGGGATTGAGCGGGGATGAGCAGTTCTTC | CASSLGLSGDEQFF
TRBJ1-1 | - | few | TRBV4-1 | TGCGCCAGCAGCCATCGCCCAGGGGTCATGGGCACTGAAGCTTTCTTT | CASSHRPGVMGTEAFF
TRBJ1-1 | - | - | TRBV5-1 | TGCGCCAGCAGCTTGGGCTCGGGGGGAGGCACTGAAGCTTTCTTT | CASSLGSGGGTEAFF
TRBJ1-1 | - | - | TRBV14 | TGTGCCAGCAGCCTATCCTATAACACTGAAGCTTTCTTT | CASSLSYNTEAFF
TRBJ1-5 | TRBD1 | - | TRBV5-1 | TGCGCCAGCAGCTTGACAGGGGGTGTAAATCAGCCCCAGCATTTT | CASSLTGGVNQPQHF
TRBJ2-5 | TRBD2 | - | TRBV6-5 | TGTGCCAGCAGTTACCGACCGACTAGCTGGGAGACCCAGTACTTC | CASSYRPTSWETQYF
TRBJ2-1 | - | - | TRBV19 | TGTGCCAGTAGTAATCTGGAGCGGGCAAATGAGCAGTTCTTC | CASSNLERANEQFF
TRBJ2-7 | TRBD1 | - | TRBV6-5 | TGTGCCAGCAGTTATTGGGACAGGTCTTACGAGCAGTACTTC | CASSYWDRSYEQYF
TRBJ1-1 | TRBD1 | - | TRBV2 | TGTGCCAGCACCCCGGGACAGGGCCGTGGGAACACTGAAGCTTTCTTT | CASTPGQGRGNTEAFF
TRBJ2-1 | TRBD2 | - | TRBV5-6 | TGTGCCAGCAGCTTGGCCCAAAGCGGGAGTGAGCAGTTCTTC | CASSLAQSGSEQFF
TRBJ1-1 | TRBD1 | - | TRBV25-1 | TGTGCCAGCAGTGAAAACAGGGGGAACACTGAAGCTTTCTTT | CASSENRGNTEAFF
TRBJ2-7 | - | - | TRBV29-1 | TGCAGCGTTGGCAGCGGAACCTACGAGCAGTACTTC | CSVGSGTYEQYF
TRBJ1-3 | - | once | TRBV10-3 | TGTGCCATCAGGGCTGCAGGGCCCTCTGGAAACACCATATATTTT | CAIRAAGPSGNTIYF
TRBJ1-2 | TRBD1 | - | TRBV27 | TGTGCCAGCAGTTTATCTGGGATAGGGGGCGCCTACTATGGCTACACCTTC | CASSLSGIGGAYYGYTF
TRBJ2-1 | TRBD2 | - | TRBV7-9 | TGTGCCAGCATCCTACTACTAGCGGGAGAGTCGGGGGAGCAGTTCTTC | CASILLLAGESGEQFF
TRBJ2-7 | TRBD2 | - | TRBV7-8 | TGTGCCAGCAGCTTAAACCGCTTTGGCGGGGGCGAGCAGTACTTC | CASSLNRFGGGEQYF
TRBJ2-4 | - | once | TRBV4-1 | TGCGCCAGCAGCCCCCAGCTCTCTACAGTTCAGTACTTC | CASSPQLSTVQYF
TRBJ2-7 | - | once | TRBV5-6 | TGTGCCAGCAGCTTCCCCCCGCGGCGTGAGCAGTACTTC | CASSFPPRREQYF
TRBJ2-7 | TRBD1 | - | TRBV5-1 | TGCGCCAGCAGCCCCAGGACAGGGCCGTTTGGCGAGCAGTACTTC | CASSPRTGPFGEQYF
TRBJ2-5 | TRBD2 | - | TRBV7-9 | TGTGCCAGCAGCTTATGGCTAGCGGGCTCCAGTGAGACCCAGTACTTC | CASSLWLAGSSETQYF
TRBJ1-2 | - | - | TRBV27 | TGTGCCAGCAGTACCCTCGGGAACTACTATGGCTACACCTTC | CASSTLGNYYGYTF
TRBJ1-1 | - | - | TRBV4-1 | TGCGCCAGCGCTACAGGGATGAACACTGAAGCTTTCTTT | CASATGMNTEAFF
TRBJ1-2 | - | - | TRBV27 | TGTGCCAGCAGACAACCCGGGAACGACTATGGCTACACCTTC | CASRQPGNDYGYTF
TRBJ2-7 | - | - | TRBV6-1 | TGTGCCAGCAGTGAACCAGCGGTGAGCTCCTACGAGCAGTACTTC | CASSEPAVSSYEQYF
TRBJ2-1 | - | - | TRBV7-9 | TGTGCCAGCATGTCAGGTGTATCCAATGAGCAGTTCTTC | CASMSGVSNEQFF
TRBJ2-1 | - | - | TRBV7-9 | TGTGCCAGCAGCCCTCGTTTTCGGGCAGGGGCGGGCAATGAGCAGTTCTTC | CASSPRFRAGAGNEQFF
TRBJ1-5 | - | - | TRBV15 | TGTGCCACCAAGCCGGGACAAGATAGCAATCAGCCCCAGCATTTT | CATKPGQDSNQPQHF
TRBJ1-4 | - | - | TRBV27 | TGTGCCAGCAGGCCTCTCGGGGGGAGGAATGAAAAACTGTTTTTT | CASRPLGGRNEKLFF
TRBJ1-2 | TRBD1 | - | TRBV4-1 | TGCGCCAGCAGCCAAACCCGGGACAGGGACCGCTATGGCTACACCTTC | CASSQTRDRDRYGYTF
TRBJ2-2 | - | - | TRBV28 | TGTGCCAGCAGTTCCATTTTTTTTACTCCGAACACCGGGGAGCTGTTTTTT | CASSSIFFTPNTGELFF
TRBJ2-7 | TRBD2 | once | TRBV28 | TGTGCCAGCAGCCTTACTAGCGGGAGCTACGCGCAGTACTTC | CASSLTSGSYAQYF
TRBJ1-1 | - | once | TRBV11-2 | TGTGCCAGCAGCTTAGAACGGGGAGAAGCTTTCTTT | CASSLERGEAFF
TRBJ2-1 | - | - | TRBV20-1 | TGCAGTGCTACGGGAGAGTTTGAGCAGTTCTTC | CSATGEFEQFF
TRBJ2-1 | TRBD2 | - | TRBV14 | TGTGCCAGCAGGAGCCTGGCGGGAGGAAGGCAGTTCTTC | CASRSLAGGRQFF
TRBJ2-5 | - | once | TRBV15 | TGTGCCACCAGCAGAGATTCTAGCGAGATAGGGGAGACCCAGTACTTC | CATSRDSSEIGETQYF
TRBJ1-4 | - | - | TRBV25-1 | TGTGCCAGCAGTAAACCCCATCGAGCAACTAATGAAAAACTGTTTTTT | CASSKPHRATNEKLFF
TRBJ2-6 | TRBD2 | - | TRBV5-1 | TGCGCCAGCGGGGGAGGGGCATTAACTGGGGCCAACGTCCTGACTTTC | CASGGGALTGANVLTF
TRBJ2-5 | - | - | TRBV27 | TGTGCCAGCATCCTTCGAGACCAAACAGGGAAAGAGACCCAGTACTTC | CASILRDQTGKETQYF
TRBJ2-2 | TRBD2 | - | TRBV4-1 | TGCGCCAGCAGCCAAGAGGCTAGCGGGACCGGGGAGCTGTTTTTT | CASSQEASGTGELFF
TRBJ2-5 | - | - | TRBV5-1 | TGCGCCAGCAGCTTGGCGGCGGGGGCCGGGCAAGAGACCCAGTACTTC | CASSLAAGAGQETQYF
TRBJ1-1 | - | - | TRBV12-5 | TGTGCTAGTGGTTTGCAGCGGACTGAAGCTTTCTTT | CASGLQRTEAFF
TRBJ2-5 | TRBD2 | once | TRBV29-1 | TGCAGCGTTGAAGATCGCTTAGCGGGGGTTCAAGAGACCCAGTACTTC | CSVEDRLAGVQETQYF
TRBJ2-2 | - | - | TRBV2 | TGTGCCAGCAGCGCAAGACTCGTTAACACCGGGGAGCTGTTTTTT | CASSARLVNTGELFF
TRBJ1-2 | - | - | TRBV5-1 | TGCGCCAGCAGCTTGGATCCAGGGGCCTATGGCTACACCTTC | CASSLDPGAYGYTF
TRBJ2-3 | - | - | TRBV2 | TGTGCCAGCAAGCCCCCGGGGAGGACTACGCAGTATTTT | CASKPPGRTTQYF
TRBJ2-1 | TRBD1 | - | TRBV4-1 | TGCGCCAGCAGCCCTTTTATAGACAGGGAAAATGAGCAGTTCTTC | CASSPFIDRENEQFF
TRBJ1-1 | - | - | TRBV11-3 | TGTGCCAGCAGCATGAGCAGGGTTTCTGAAGCTTTCTTT | CASSMSRVSEAFF
TRBJ2-3 | TRBD2 | - | TRBV28 | TGTGCCAGCAGTACTAGCGCCTATAGCACAGATACGCAGTATTTT | CASSTSAYSTDTQYF
TRBJ2-5 | - | - | TRBV2 | TGTGCCAGCAGAAGACAAGTACAAGAGACCCAGTACTTC | CASRRQVQETQYF
TRBJ2-1 | TRBD1 | - | TRBV7-3 | TGTGCCAGCAGCTTAGTTAGGACAGGGGATGAGCAGTTCTTC | CASSLVRTGDEQFF
TRBJ2-7 | - | - | TRBV19 | TGTGCCAGTAGTACCCCAGGGGGGAAGGCCTACGAGCAGTACTTC | CASSTPGGKAYEQYF
TRBJ2-3 | TRBD2 | - | TRBV9 | TGTGCCAGCAGCGTCACTAGCGTTGATACGCAGTATTTT | CASSVTSVDTQYF
TRBJ2-6 | - | - | TRBV7-2 | TGTGCCAGCAGCTTACGTGTCTCTGGGGCCAACGTCCTGACTTTC | CASSLRVSGANVLTF